One and the same sample provided the 30 T cell receptor beta chains below, sequenced in a study of PD-1 blockade in classical Hodgkin lymphoma. The table came from immunoSEQ multiplex PCR; TCRdb's copy has only in-frame clones and leaves some out. The data contain approximately 7,400 clones, 65% to 80% of them seen just once; the ten biggest clones take up roughly 60%. Every single patient, without exception, relapsed after autologous stem cell transplantation, and brentuximab vedotin exposure varied. This specimen was peripheral blood mononuclear cells (PBMCs), taken at baseline. The origin of the receptors is a human donor with classical Hodgkin lymphoma.

The chain recombines TRBV27 with TRBJ1-1, with D possibly matching TRBD1 (5 bases). Trimming removed 0 bases at V and 1 base at J, with 9 bases between. The CDR3 sequence is 15 residues long. The germline V gene has CDR1 MNHEY and CDR2 SMNVEV (reference sequence). Here the CDR3 reads CASSLSVGGNTEAFF. For the CDR3, the DNA is TGTGCCAGCAGTTTATCGGTGGGGGGGAACACTGAAGCTTTCTTT.

The table lists this clone with a few counts. V and J are TRBV6-5 and TRBJ1-2; weak D call: TRBD1 (5 bases). The CDR3 covers 14 residues. Germline CDR1 reads MNHEY; CDR2 reads SVGAGI. Trimming cost V 0 bases and J 8 bases, with 13 bases left between them. The CDR3 nucleotides read TGTGCCAGCAGTTACTCGTTAGGTGGGGGAGGCTACACCTTC. As protein: CASSYSLGGGGYTF.

The genes are TRBV2 and TRBJ2-1; 9 bases align to TRBD1. After removal of 6 bases from V and 8 bases from J, the junction contained 5 bases not matched to a gene. The CDR3 extends over 13 amino acids. Germline CDR1 SNHLY, CDR2 FYNNEI. CDR3: CASRSTGGDEQFF. CDR3 sequence (DNA): TGTGCCAGCAGGTCGACAGGGGGAGATGAGCAGTTCTTC.

The J gene is TRBJ2-1, the V gene TRBV7-8, with 7 bases aligning to TRBD2. The CDR3 consists of 17 residues. The germline gives CDR1 SGHVS, CDR2 FQNEAQ. V dropped 2 bases and J dropped 2; count of bases not matched to a gene: 9. The CDR3 sequence is CASSLWRSGVTYNEQFF. DNA of the CDR3: TGTGCCAGCAGCTTATGGCGAAGCGGGGTGACCTACAATGAGCAGTTCTTC.

This sequence joins TRBV6-5 and TRBJ1-6; D is undetermined. This CDR3 has 14 amino acids. Per germline, CDR1 MNHEY and CDR2 SVGAGI. Trimming took 2 bases from V and 8 from J, leaving 10 bases between them. CDR3 sequence (DNA): TGTGCCAGCAGTTACGTGGGGAGGGATTCACCCCTCCACTTT. This sequence encodes CASSYVGRDSPLHF.

This chain joins TRBV5-4 and TRBJ1-3, with a possible D match to TRBD1 (6 bases). Germline V gene data show CDR1 as SGHNT and CDR2 as YYREEE (reference sequence). Deletions cut 0 bases from V and 4 bases from J, with 8 bases between. The CDR3 has 14 residues. The CDR3 spells CASSLAGVGNTIYF. In DNA form, the CDR3 reads TGTGCCAGCAGCTTGGCAGGGGTAGGAAACACCATATATTTT.

The rearrangement uses TRBV28 and TRBJ2-4, with 8 bases matching TRBD1. The CDR3 length is 14 residues. V lost 7 bases and J lost 3; bases outside the gene matches: 5. Germline V lookup: CDR1 MDHEN, CDR2 SYDVKM. This CDR3 is CASKSQGGKNIQYF. CDR3 sequence (DNA): TGTGCCAGCAAGTCACAGGGGGGCAAAAACATTCAGTACTTC.

The chain links TRBV10-2 to TRBJ2-1; 7 bases are a match to TRBD2. The germline gives CDR1 WSHSY, CDR2 SAAADI. Trimming removed 1 base from V and 7 bases from J; junction bases left unmatched: 13. The CDR3 runs to 17 residues. The CDR3 sequence is CASSEYLEGGSWNEQFF. The CDR3, as DNA: TGCGCCAGCAGTGAGTACCTAGAGGGCGGGAGTTGGAATGAGCAGTTCTTC.

The V and J genes are TRBV4-2 and TRBJ2-5, with 7 bases matching TRBD2. Germline V lookup: CDR1 LGHNA, CDR2 YNFKEQ. Unmatched junction bases numbered 0, after V lost 1 base and J lost 1 base. This CDR3 has 14 residues. Here the CDR3 reads CASSQAGGQETQYF. Written as DNA, the CDR3 is TGTGCCAGCAGCCAAGCGGGGGGCCAAGAGACCCAGTACTTC.

Comment on this clone: The junction differs from germline at one of its ends, possibly a read error. This chain connects TRBV18 to TRBJ1-1; the D is unclear. The CDR3 spans 12 residues. Germline CDR1 KGHSH, CDR2 LQKENI. CDR3 residues: CASSPRLSEAFF. For the CDR3, the DNA is TGTGCCAGCTCTCCACGGTTATCTGAAGCTTTCTTT. The variable domain in full, completed from reference TRBV18 and TRBJ1-1, reads NAGVMQNPRHLVRRRGQEARLRCSPMKGHSHVYWYRQLPEEGLKFMVYLQKENIIDESGMPKERFSAEFPKEGPSILRIQQVVRGDSAAYFCASSPRLSEAFFGQGTRLTVV.

The rearrangement uses TRBV19 and TRBJ2-2, with a possible D match to TRBD2 (5 bases). CDR1 is LNHDA, CDR2 SQIVND, per germline (reference sequence). Between the trimmed V and J ends, which lost 3 bases and 2 bases, there was a span of 10 bases. The CDR3 sequence is 15 residues long. As DNA, the CDR3 is TGTGCCAGTAGTATCCGCGAGGGAAACACCGGGGAGCTGTTTTTT. This encodes CASSIREGNTGELFF.

The V gene is TRBV6-6, the J gene TRBJ2-7; D tentatively fits TRBD1 or TRBD2 (5 bases each). With 0 bases removed from V and 5 bases from J, the gap between germline ends came to 11 bases. The CDR3 spans 14 residues. Germline values: CDR1 MNHNY, CDR2 SVGAGI (reference sequence). The CDR3 DNA sequence: TGTGCCAGCAGTTACTCGGGGGTTGGGAACGAGCAGTACTTC. Its protein product is CASSYSGVGNEQYF.

The chain is built from TRBV9 and TRBJ2-1, with 7 bases matching TRBD1. This CDR3 region has 16 residues. V gave up 2 bases and J gave up 4 bases; unmatched junction bases: 9. CDR1 is SGDLS, CDR2 YYNGEE, per germline. CDR3 coding DNA: TGTGCCAGCAGCGTCTCGACAGGGCTGCCTTACAATGAGCAGTTCTTC. It translates to CASSVSTGLPYNEQFF.

This clone was seen a single time. The V and J genes are TRBV6-1 and TRBJ2-3, with D perhaps TRBD2 (7 bases). With 3 bases removed from V and 4 bases from J, the gap between germline ends came to 14 bases. The CDR3 spans 15 residues. Germline V gives CDR1 MNHNS, CDR2 SASEGT. CDR3 residues: CASSEAAGAADTQYF. The CDR3 region has the DNA TGTGCCAGCAGTGAGGCGGCGGGGGCCGCAGATACGCAGTATTTT.

J is TRBJ1-6 and V is TRBV12-5, with D possibly TRBD1 on 5 matching bases. The V end was cut by 2 bases, the J end by 10 bases, with 18 bases between. CDR1 is LGHNT and CDR2 is FRNRAP in the germline V gene. The length of the CDR3 is 16 residues. CDR3 amino acids: CASGLFSPGVRSPLHF. DNA of the CDR3: TGTGCTAGTGGTTTGTTTTCACCGGGGGTCCGGTCACCCCTCCACTTT.

This sequence joins TRBV27 and TRBJ1-1; TRBD1 aligns across 9 bases. Germline CDR1 MNHEY, CDR2 SMNVEV (reference sequence). The V gene end was trimmed by 8 bases and the J gene end by 6 bases; junction bases not matched to a gene: 7. The CDR3 contains 13 residues. Here the CDR3 reads CASRDRARAEAFF. The DNA for the CDR3 is TGTGCCAGCCGGGACAGGGCGAGGGCTGAAGCTTTCTTT.

The V call is TRBV7-8, the J call TRBJ2-7; D gene ambiguous. CDR3 size: 13 residues. CDR1 and CDR2 from the germline V gene are SGHVS and FQNEAQ. The V gene lost 1 base and the J gene lost 3 bases, with 7 bases spanning the gap. The CDR3 bases are TGTGCCAGCAGCTTAGGACCCAGCTACGAGCAGTACTTC. Its translation: CASSLGPSYEQYF.

The genes are TRBV7-8 and TRBJ1-1; TRBD1 agrees at 7 bases. Germline assignment: CDR1 SGHVS and CDR2 FQNEAQ. The junction had 3 bases not matched to a gene; V was cut back by 4 bases and J by 1 base. This CDR3 contains 14 residues. CDR3: CASSSTGRNTEAFF. CDR3 bases: TGTGCCAGCAGCTCGACAGGGAGGAACACTGAAGCTTTCTTT.

V and J are TRBV19 and TRBJ1-1; no firm D call. The CDR3 spans 12 residues. Trimming left V 6 bases short and J 7 bases short, with 12 bases between. CDR1 and CDR2 (germline): LNHDA, SQIVND (reference sequence). The CDR3 loop is CASRSPLDEAFF. The CDR3 DNA reads as TGTGCCAGTAGGTCCCCCTTGGATGAAGCTTTCTTT.

The chain links TRBV6-6 to TRBJ2-6; 7 bases are a match to TRBD1. V lost 4 bases to trimming and J lost 2 bases; unmatched junction nucleotides: 5. Germline CDR1 is MNHNY and CDR2 is SVGAGI (reference sequence). The CDR3 consists of 16 residues. This chain's CDR3 is CASSFYRGAGANVLTF. The DNA of the CDR3 is TGTGCCAGCAGTTTTTACAGGGGAGCTGGGGCCAACGTCCTGACTTTC.

The genes are TRBV6-5 and TRBJ2-7; 7 bases are shared with TRBD1. Germline V gene sequence: CDR1 MNHEY, CDR2 SVGAGI. With 6 bases clipped from V and 6 bases from J, the junction kept 2 bases outside the gene matches. The CDR3 is made up of 11 amino acids. CDR3 DNA sequence: TGTGCCAGCAGGACAGGGTCCGAGCAGTACTTC. Its translation is CASRTGSEQYF.

The V and J genes are TRBV6-5 and TRBJ2-7; TRBD2 matches 9 bases. Trimming at V came to 5 bases and at J to 5 bases, leaving 4 bases not matched to a gene. CDR1 is MNHEY, CDR2 SVGAGI, per germline. This CDR3 region has 13 residues. The CDR3 here is CASSHGTSNEQYF. In nucleotides, the CDR3 is TGTGCCAGCAGTCACGGGACTAGCAACGAGCAGTACTTC.

This chain uses TRBV5-1 with TRBJ1-5; D gene uncertain. CDR3 length: 15 residues. With 1 base removed from V and 0 bases from J, the gap between germline ends came to 8 bases. Germline CDR1 is SGHRS and CDR2 is YFSETQ. CDR3 sequence: CASSLTADSNQPQHF. The CDR3 DNA reads TGCGCCAGCAGCTTGACAGCCGATAGCAATCAGCCCCAGCATTTT.

This clone has only a few counts. The chain has TRBV11-3 and TRBJ1-5; D gene uncertain. There are 13 residues in the CDR3. Between the trimmed V and J ends, which lost 0 bases and 1 base, there was a span of 1 base. CDR1 SGHNT and CDR2 YENEEA come from the germline V gene. CDR3 in DNA: TGTGCCAGCAGCTTAGAAAGCAATCAGCCCCAGCATTTT. It codes for CASSLESNQPQHF.

This clone was picked up a small number of times. V usage is TRBV4-1 and J usage is TRBJ1-3, with D perhaps matching TRBD1 (6 bases). The CDR3 is made up of 15 amino acids. Germline lookup yields CDR1 MGHRA and CDR2 YSYEKL. V was pared by 2 bases and J by 0 bases, with 8 bases between. CDR3 in amino acids: CASSQRDTSGNTIYF. The DNA for the CDR3 is TGCGCCAGCAGCCAAAGGGACACCTCTGGAAACACCATATATTTT.

The V gene is TRBV4-1, the J gene TRBJ1-3, with 9 nucleotides matching TRBD1. Germline lookup yields CDR1 MGHRA and CDR2 YSYEKL. This CDR3 comprises 18 residues. V dropped 0 bases and J dropped 0; count of bases not matched to a gene: 6. This CDR3 reads CASSQDEQGAFSGNTIYF. CDR3 coding DNA: TGCGCCAGCAGCCAAGATGAACAGGGGGCCTTCTCTGGAAACACCATATATTTT.

This chain links TRBV5-1 with TRBJ1-1, with 7 bases identical to TRBD1. This CDR3 is built from 14 residues. Germline loops: CDR1 SGHRS, CDR2 YFSETQ. The J segment lost 3 bases and the V segment lost 2 bases, leaving 4 bases of the junction unmatched. The DNA of the CDR3 is TGCGCCAGCAGCTTACAGGGGTCGGACACTGAAGCTTTCTTT. As protein: CASSLQGSDTEAFF.

The genes are TRBV19 and TRBJ1-5, with D perhaps TRBD1 (5 bases). This CDR3 contains 14 residues. Per germline, CDR1 LNHDA and CDR2 SQIVND (reference sequence). Trimming took off 5 bases at V and 3 bases at J, with 11 bases between the two ends. CDR3 in amino acids: CASSHTGDNQPQHF. CDR3 sequence (DNA): TGTGCCAGTAGTCATACAGGAGACAATCAGCCCCAGCATTTT.

The table lists this clone with a count of one. The gene calls are TRBV11-2 and TRBJ1-6; D uncertain. Per the germline V gene, CDR1 is SGHAT and CDR2 is FQNNGV. The ends were cut back, 2 bases at V and 6 bases at J, with 5 bases in the middle. The CDR3 has 13 amino acids. This chain's CDR3 is CASSLRVNSPLHF. For the CDR3, the DNA is TGTGCCAGCAGCTTAAGGGTTAATTCACCCCTCCACTTT. The full variable domain, rest sourced from reference TRBV11-2 and TRBJ1-6, is EAGVAQSPRYKIIEKRQSVAFWCNPISGHATLYWYQQILGQGPKLLIQFQNNGVVDDSQLPKDRFSAERLKGVDSTLKIQPAKLEDSAVYLCASSLRVNSPLHFGNGTRLTVT.

This chain links TRBV7-2 with TRBJ2-1, with D possibly matching TRBD2 (5 bases). The CDR3 contains 13 residues. V was trimmed by 3 bases and J by 9 bases, leaving 12 bases between them. CDR1 is SGHTA and CDR2 is FQGNSA in the germline V gene. CDR3 residues: CASSLARTGEQFF. The CDR3 DNA is TGTGCCAGCAGCTTGGCCCGGACTGGTGAGCAGTTCTTC.